This T cell receptor beta chain was captured in a study of blood T cell repertoires in COVID-19. Turning to the study itself: Collection of acute and convalescent COVID-19 samples took place in the United States, Italy and Spain. T cells, B-cell-depleted T cells, or PBMCs provided the cDNA or gDNA that served as material.

Study processing details: By means of reference gene primer amplification, nucleated cell counts were estimated. Sequencing used immunoSEQ multiplex PCR; TCRdb keeps in-frame clones, though not all of them. The V and J calls and clone size come from that table; D and trimming were worked out from the DNA. Here the sample spans around 70,000 clones, about 92% being singletons. Germline CDR1 reads SGHKS; CDR2 reads YYEKEE (reference sequence). V was pared by 4 bases and J by 0 bases, with 14 bases between. The CDR3 extends over 16 amino acids. Sequenced: peripheral blood. The sequence was collected from a human donor in a cohort sampled during active COVID-19. The V call is TRBV5-5, the J call TRBJ1-3; D gene unclear. The CDR3 reads CASSPDGMSSGNTIYF. The CDR3 DNA reads as TGTGCCAGCAGCCCCGATGGCATGTCCTCTGGAAACACCATATATTTT. The whole variable domain, remainder taken from reference TRBV5-5 and TRBJ1-3, is DAGVTQSPTHLIKTRGQQVTLRCSPISGHKSVSWYQQVLGQGPQFIFQYYEKEERGRGNFPDRFSARQFPNYSSELNVNALLLGDSALYLCASSPDGMSSGNTIYFGEGSWLTVV.